This TCR beta chain was sequenced during a study of spatial heterogeneity in lung cancer. Using its own MiXCR run on the 5' RACE reads, TCRdb lists one record per CDR3 protein. This table holds about 56,000 distinct CDR3 sequences, about 8% found once. Described time point: sample taken at primary tumor resection. Whole RNA came from tumor, nontumor lung or frozen PBMC and was sequenced without being sorted. This clonotype was picked up a small number of times. Trimming took 4 bases from V and 0 from J; bases not matched to a gene: 10. Germline V gene data show CDR1 as MNHNY and CDR2 as SVGAGI (reference sequence). This CDR3 comprises 19 residues.

The input for sequencing was PBMCs, taken at surgery. This chain uses TRBV6-6 with TRBJ2-3; 13 bases line up with TRBD2. The sequence derives from a female donor with early-stage non-small cell lung cancer. The chain's CDR3 is CASSSRLAGGLTSTDTQYF. As DNA, the CDR3 is TGTGCCAGCAGTTCCCGACTAGCGGGAGGCCTTACTAGCACAGATACGCAGTATTTT.